These T cell receptor beta chains were read from a single sample in a study of Ad26.COV2.S vaccination and SARS-CoV-2 variants. The data were produced by immunoSEQ multiplex PCR, yet TCRdb's version contains in-frame clones alone and is incomplete. Among 300,000 to 350,000 clones listed, about 88% were seen once. The source material was peripheral blood, sampled in a trial of Ad26.COV2.S vaccine versus placebo. The source of these receptors is a person between 18 and 60 years old who received the Ad26.COV2.S COVID-19 vaccine or a placebo. Both conserved end residues are part of each CDR3. The order of the fields is clone size, D gene, V gene, J gene, CDR3 protein, CDR3 DNA. D genes are given only for firm matches. Clone size appears in some rows only: once, few, many, or a class for an expanded clone.

>-|TRBD1|TRBV6-2/TRBV6-3|TRBJ1-5
CASSPRTGPGAYGNQPQHF
TGTGCCAGCAGCCCTCGGACAGGCCCCGGGGCTTACGGCAATCAGCCCCAGCATTTT
>few|-|TRBV5-8|TRBJ1-6
CASSLASLALVSSPLHF
TGTGCCAGCAGCTTGGCCAGTCTGGCCCTAGTAAGTTCACCCCTCCACTTT
>-|-|TRBV5-4|TRBJ1-5
CASSVGGGSQPQHF
TGTGCCAGCAGCGTTGGAGGGGGAAGTCAGCCCCAGCATTTT
>-|-|TRBV2|TRBJ1-2
CASKLGAESGYTF
TGTGCCAGCAAACTGGGGGCAGAGAGTGGCTACACCTTC
>-|-|TRBV5-1|TRBJ1-6
CASSPGSGGSPLHF
TGCGCCAGCAGCCCTGGTTCGGGGGGATCACCCCTCCACTTT
>once|TRBD2|TRBV19|TRBJ2-4
CASRGGVDKNIQYF
TGTGCCAGTCGGGGGGGAGTCGACAAAAACATTCAGTACTTC
>-|-|TRBV5-1|TRBJ2-5
CASSLEVGEETQYF
TGCGCCAGCAGCTTGGAGGTCGGTGAAGAGACCCAGTACTTC
>-|-|TRBV12-5|TRBJ2-5
CATHGDGQETQYF
TGTGCTACTCACGGGGACGGACAAGAGACCCAGTACTTC
>-|-|TRBV4-3|TRBJ2-6
CASSQIRGSGANVLTF
TGCGCCAGCAGCCAGATTCGGGGCTCTGGGGCCAACGTCCTGACTTTC
>-|-|TRBV6-5|TRBJ1-5
CASSYMSSQHF
TGTGCCAGCAGTTATATGAGTTCCCAGCATTTT
>-|-|TRBV5-1|TRBJ1-1
CASSLLGSDTEAFF
TGCGCCAGCAGCTTGTTGGGATCGGACACTGAAGCTTTCTTT
>once|TRBD1|TRBV7-2|TRBJ2-4
CASSLLPGQGDIQYF
TGTGCCAGCAGCTTATTACCGGGACAGGGAGACATTCAGTACTTC
>once|-|TRBV6-5|TRBJ2-5
CASTTLETQYF
TGTGCCAGCACCACGCTAGAGACCCAGTACTTC
>-|TRBD2|TRBV7-2|TRBJ2-3
CASSLDPAGAFTDTQYF
TGTGCCAGCAGCTTAGACCCAGCGGGAGCTTTCACAGATACGCAGTATTTT
>-|TRBD1|TRBV29-1|TRBJ2-5
CSVAGTGQETQYF
TGCAGCGTTGCCGGGACAGGTCAAGAGACCCAGTACTTC
>-|-|TRBV6-5|TRBJ2-7
CASSYRGTHSYEQYF
TGTGCCAGCAGTTACAGGGGCACTCACTCCTACGAGCAGTACTTC
>-|TRBD2|TRBV4-3|TRBJ2-3
CASSQDQRGGRDTQYF
TGCGCCAGCAGCCAAGATCAGCGGGGGGGCCGCGATACGCAGTATTTT
>-|-|TRBV12-3/TRBV12-4|TRBJ2-3
CASSLMSDTQYF
TGTGCCAGCAGTTTAATGTCAGATACGCAGTATTTT
>-|TRBD2|TRBV24-1|TRBJ2-2
CATLRREGGPGELFF
TGTGCCACACTTAGGAGGGAGGGCGGTCCCGGGGAGCTGTTTTTT
>-|TRBD1|TRBV4-2|TRBJ2-5
CASSQEWTGTQETQYF
TGTGCCAGCAGCCAAGAATGGACAGGGACCCAAGAGACCCAGTACTTC
>-|-|TRBV18|TRBJ2-1
CASSPQRPNEQFF
TGTGCCAGCTCACCACAGCGCCCCAATGAGCAGTTCTTC
>-|-|TRBV11-2|TRBJ1-1
CASSPGLTGSEAFF
TGTGCCAGCAGCCCAGGGCTAACCGGTTCTGAAGCTTTCTTT
>-|-|TRBV27|TRBJ2-1
CASKPGRITEQFF
TGTGCCAGCAAACCTGGTAGGATAACTGAGCAGTTCTTC
>-|-|TRBV18|TRBJ1-1
CASSPPGTMNTEAFF
TGTGCCAGCTCACCACCCGGGACAATGAACACTGAAGCTTTCTTT
>-|-|TRBV3-1/TRBV3-2|TRBJ2-7
CASSQPTGSSYEQYF
TGTGCCAGCAGCCAGCCCACAGGGAGTTCCTACGAGCAGTACTTC
>once|TRBD2|TRBV5-4|TRBJ2-5
CASSLEGLAGPTGETQYF
TGTGCCAGCAGCTTGGAGGGTCTAGCGGGACCAACGGGGGAGACCCAGTACTTC
>-|TRBD1|TRBV28|TRBJ1-4
CASSSPGQGREKLFF
TGTGCCAGCAGTAGCCCGGGACAGGGTCGTGAAAAACTGTTTTTT
>once|-|TRBV27|TRBJ1-2
CASSRANYGYTF
TGTGCCAGCAGTCGTGCTAACTATGGCTACACCTTC
>-|TRBD2|TRBV4-2|TRBJ2-3
CASSQVGGGNTDTQYF
TGTGCCAGCAGCCAAGTTGGCGGGGGAAACACAGATACGCAGTATTTT
>-|TRBD1|TRBV5-5|TRBJ1-1
CASSSDRGAFF
TGTGCCAGCAGTTCCGACAGGGGGGCTTTCTTT
>-|TRBD2|TRBV5-4|TRBJ2-1
CASTLTSGRTEQFF
TGTGCCAGCACCCTAACTAGCGGGAGGACCGAGCAGTTCTTC
>-|-|TRBV9|TRBJ2-5
CASSLSTRQETQYF
TGTGCCAGCAGCTTGTCGACCCGCCAAGAGACCCAGTACTTC
>-|-|TRBV10-3|TRBJ2-2
CAISGRKNTGELFF
TGTGCCATCAGTGGGCGTAAGAACACCGGGGAGCTGTTTTTT
>-|-|TRBV5-1|TRBJ1-1
CASSLSGQNTEAFF
TGCGCCAGCAGCTTGTCGGGACAGAACACTGAAGCTTTCTTT
>-|-|TRBV27|TRBJ1-6
CASSLGGSPLHF
TGTGCCAGCAGTTTAGGAGGTTCACCCCTCCACTTT
>-|-|TRBV5-1|TRBJ2-7
CASRLGTPPSYEQYF
TGCGCCAGCAGGTTGGGGACACCCCCCTCCTACGAGCAGTACTTC
>-|TRBD2|TRBV7-2|TRBJ2-1
CASSLALSGGGEQFF
TGTGCCAGCAGCTTAGCGCTAAGCGGGGGGGGTGAGCAGTTCTTC
>few|-|TRBV19|TRBJ1-6
CASSMLGQHNSPLHF
TGTGCCAGTAGTATGTTAGGGCAGCATAATTCACCCCTCCACTTT
>few|-|TRBV14|TRBJ2-2
CASSRLGTANTGELFF
TGTGCCAGCAGCAGGCTCGGGACGGCGAACACCGGGGAGCTGTTTTTT
>few|-|TRBV5-8|TRBJ1-5
CASSLYSNQPQHF
TGTGCCAGCAGCTTGTATAGCAATCAGCCCCAGCATTTT
>-|-|TRBV19|TRBJ2-7
CASSPYRVPRTYEQYF
TGTGCCAGTAGCCCCTACAGGGTCCCGCGCACCTACGAGCAGTACTTC
>-|-|TRBV7-2|TRBJ2-5
CASSLLATRTQETQYF
TGTGCCAGCAGTCTTTTGGCGACGAGAACCCAAGAGACCCAGTACTTC
>-|-|TRBV25-1|TRBJ1-3
CASSKGGGVPSGNTIYF
TGTGCCAGCAGCAAGGGGGGGGGCGTCCCCTCTGGAAACACCATATATTTT
>-|-|TRBV28|TRBJ1-5
CASSTRTGPQHF
TGTGCCAGCAGTACCCGCACGGGGCCCCAGCATTTT
>-|-|TRBV4-3|TRBJ1-6
CASSQDLGVGGNSPLHF
TGCGCCAGCAGCCAAGATCTGGGGGTCGGAGGGAATTCACCCCTCCACTTT
>-|-|TRBV28|TRBJ1-1
CASSFRRDEGRTEAFF
TGTGCCAGCAGTTTCCGAAGGGATGAGGGAAGGACTGAAGCTTTCTTT
>-|TRBD1|TRBV9|TRBJ2-7
CASSERQGAPYEQYF
TGTGCCAGCAGCGAAAGACAGGGGGCCCCCTACGAGCAGTACTTC
>-|-|TRBV30|TRBJ2-1
CAWMMLEEQFF
TGTGCCTGGATGATGCTTGAAGAGCAGTTCTTC
>-|-|TRBV5-1|TRBJ1-1
CASSLAGSLPNTEAFF
TGCGCCAGCAGCTTGGCGGGCTCGTTGCCCAACACTGAAGCTTTCTTT
>-|-|TRBV6-5|TRBJ1-5
CASSFSTGSQPQHF
TGTGCCAGCAGTTTTTCGACAGGATCCCAGCCCCAGCATTTT
>once|-|TRBV18|TRBJ2-2
CASSPRTTNTGELFF
TGTGCCAGCTCACCACGGACCACAAACACCGGGGAGCTGTTTTTT
>-|-|TRBV30|TRBJ2-3
CAWSVDRGDTQYF
TGTGCCTGGAGTGTAGACCGCGGCGATACGCAGTATTTT
>-|-|TRBV7-2|TRBJ1-5
CASSLFDSNQPQHF
TGTGCCAGCAGCTTATTTGATAGCAATCAGCCCCAGCATTTT
>-|-|TRBV21-1|TRBJ1-4
CASSKVESVYEKLFF
TGTGCCAGCAGCAAAGTGGAGTCTGTTTACGAAAAACTGTTTTTT
>-|-|TRBV18|TRBJ1-5
CASSPLGQGNQPQHF
TGTGCCAGCTCACCACTGGGTCAGGGCAATCAGCCCCAGCATTTT
>few|-|TRBV3-1/TRBV3-2|TRBJ2-3
CASSQADTQYF
TGTGCCAGCAGCCAAGCAGATACGCAGTATTTT
>-|-|TRBV7-3|TRBJ1-3
CASSSHLSGNTIYF
TGTGCCAGCAGTTCCCACTTGTCCGGAAACACCATATATTTT